The present entry profiles one TCR beta chain with its context. The antigen is not known. Amplification used 60 Vbeta primers and 13 Jbeta primers. Profiling relied on immunoSEQ multiplex PCR, and the TCRdb table lists in-frame clones only, not all of them. The sample has under 200,000 clones. These data come from a study of cytomegalovirus exposure and HLA in healthy donors. The study's findings and limits: Most TCRs appeared rarely, but some public TCRs recurred in many donors. Earlier findings revealed that most TCR beta V segments proved productive either about 87% or about 30% of the time.

The V gene lost 5 bases and the J gene lost 2 bases, with 9 bases spanning the gap. The CDR3 has 13 amino acids. The germline V gene has CDR1 LNHDA and CDR2 SQIVND (reference sequence). The V and J genes are TRBV19 and TRBJ2-5; D gene ambiguous. This receptor was identified in a young man in good health and CMV-seronegative. Sequencing was performed on PBMCs. In DNA form, the CDR3 reads TGTGCCAGTAGTTGGGCTCTACAAGAGACCCAGTACTTC. As protein: CASSWALQETQYF.